This T cell receptor (beta chain) came from a study of T-cell reconstitution after alpha-beta-depleted transplantation in children. Findings and limits, study-wide: Some patients' high day-60 TCRbeta diversity was traced to surviving recipient T cells and thymic progenitors. When one year had passed after transplant, most T-cell counts and diversity came from newly produced T cells. Reportedly, roughly two months post-transplant, alpha-beta T cells arose from several hundred expanded graft clones.

A TCRbeta library incorporating unique molecular identifiers was prepared. One entry per CDR3 protein, called by TCRdb with MiXCR from the PCR reads. The table shows around 580,000 distinct CDR3 sequences, with more than 20% occurring only once. Trimming cost V 6 bases and J 5 bases; bases outside gene matches: 9. This CDR3 contains 14 residues. From germline, CDR1 is MNHNS and CDR2 SASEGT. As concerns this clonotype: The target antigen is unknown.

The sample consisted of PBMCs, mostly from graft donor cells, taken 360 days after TCRalphabeta/CD19-depleted stem cell transplant. The sequence derives from a boy under three years old who had a stem cell transplant for acute myeloid leukemia, so the T cells may come from the graft donor. The chain has TRBV6-1 and TRBJ2-5, with 7 bases identical to TRBD2. The CDR3: CASSPPAAGETQYF. CDR3 DNA: TGTGCCAGCAGCCCCCCGGCAGCGGGGGAGACCCAGTACTTC.